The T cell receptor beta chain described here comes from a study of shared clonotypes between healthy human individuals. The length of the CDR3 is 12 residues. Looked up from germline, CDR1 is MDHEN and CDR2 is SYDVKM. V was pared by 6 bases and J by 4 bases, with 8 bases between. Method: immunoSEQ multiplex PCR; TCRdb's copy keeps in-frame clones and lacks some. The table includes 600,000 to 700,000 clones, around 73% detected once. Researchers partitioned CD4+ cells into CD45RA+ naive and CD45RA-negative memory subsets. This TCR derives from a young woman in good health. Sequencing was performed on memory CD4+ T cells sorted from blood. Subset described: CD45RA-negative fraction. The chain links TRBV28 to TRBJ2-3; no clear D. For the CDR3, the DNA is TGTGCCAGCAGAGCTAGTCCAGATACGCAGTATTTT. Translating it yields CASRASPDTQYF.